This T cell receptor beta chain derives from a study of T cells in Graves' hyperthyroidism and ophthalmopathy (dated by TCRdb to the late 2010s). With regard to the full study: A discovery cohort of 95 to 100 patients, about 44 with Graves' ophthalmopathy and 57 with stable Graves' hyperthyroidism, was used to find distinguishing TCR V-J signatures. An independent validation cohort of around 20 hyperthyroidism patients and about 16 patients who later progressed to ophthalmopathy tested prospective prediction of ophthalmopathy. For training and testing, the 95 to 100 patients in the discovery cohort were randomly divided in a 7:3 ratio. In several Graves' hyperthyroidism patients, the study also compared T-cell repertoires from thyroid tissue with T-cell repertoires from blood. Once sampling was done, hyperthyroidism patients were given methimazole at a starting dose of 30 mg daily, whereas ophthalmopathy patients were given high-dose intravenous methylprednisolone. The paper describes TCR Vbeta CDR3 sequencing of 130 to 150 peripheral blood samples, made up of about 40 ophthalmopathy patients, around 78 hyperthyroidism patients and approximately 17 progressor patients. Findings and caveats that apply to the study as a whole: Most expanded thyroid clonotypes (frequency above 0.001) were also detected in blood, a finding suggesting that blood repertoires may reflect thyroid immune responses. No statistical method was used to set the sample size in advance, and investigators knew the group allocation. In validation, progression to ophthalmopathy was predicted by the model with more than 65% sensitivity and 72.22% specificity, a median of 6.5 months before onset. A 13 V-J signature model separated ophthalmopathy from stable hyperthyroidism, with about 88% sensitivity and 81% to 82% specificity in cross-validation and 80%/75% in testing.

From its cysteine to its phenylalanine, the CDR3 spans 13 amino acids. Here the CDR3 DNA is all that survives: 39 bases in frame from base 1. According to the germline V gene, CDR1 reads SGHTA and CDR2 reads FQGNSA. The junction shows trimming of 5 bases on V and 1 base on J, plus 7 bases between the germline ends. This clonotype was seen a few times. No antigen is known for it. No base quality information exists; no much larger clone differs at one position. Stable Graves' hyperthyroidism was defined as no progression to ophthalmopathy during 18 months of follow-up. Hyperthyroidism patients were newly diagnosed, had a disease duration of under 2 months, and were aged 18 to 65 years. Exclusion was applied to patients with uncontrolled infections, other autoimmune diseases, pregnancy or lactation. Diagnoses relied on clinical symptoms, serum thyroxine and TRAb, thyroid ultrasound and orbital computed tomography. Total RNA was extracted with Trizol reagent, and quality was checked on an Agilent 2100 Bioanalyzer.

TCR beta CDR3 regions were amplified from RNA transcripts. For the first round of RT-PCR on the TCR CDR3, the HTBI primer set was used together with the Qiagen OneStep RT-PCR kit. Libraries were constructed in a second round of multiplex PCR, after which size selection and purification were performed. Paired-end sequencing of the libraries was performed with 100 bp reads on an Illumina HiSeq2000. As for how the authors treated the data: Raw data were processed with SOAPnuke, discarding reads with adapters, uncalled bases, mean Phred below 15, or no exact constant-primer or identifier match. High-quality paired reads were merged with COPE v1.2.5, and unique nucleotide sequences were defined as clonotypes. MiTCR v1.1 was used to align the clonotypes against IMGT TRBV, TRBD and TRBJ reference segments. The analysis included only V-J combinations with a frequency above 0.0001, which together covered around 99% of the repertoires. The TCS score was defined as F50 (clonal expansion) divided by E x V (chaos), with BLOSUM62-based TCRdist calculated between CDR3 peptides within each V-J. Welch's t-statistics and random forest reduced roughly 500 V-J features to about 12, which were used in a naive Bayes classifier (R e1071). Thyroid-blood repertoire similarity was quantified with the Morisita-Horn index. Clones were called with MiXCR by TCRdb after fastp trimmed the public reads at Q25, and only in-frame beta chains were retained. Every distinct CDR3 protein forms one entry, paired with its most common genes and DNA. These V and J calls are TCRdb output, not the study's own analysis. Present in this sample are 450,000 to 700,000 distinct CDR3 sequences, just over 45% of which were seen just once. Approximately 8.4% of the sample belongs to the ten largest clones.

This receptor was taken from a woman younger than 30 with Graves' hyperthyroidism. The sample comprised peripheral blood or thyroid tissue (not recorded which). The receptor chain draws on TRBV7-2 and TRBJ2-3; the D gene cannot be resolved reliably. The CDR3 reads as follows: CASSHPRTDTQYF. The nucleotide sequence reads TGTGCCAGCAGCCATCCACGCACAGATACGCAGTATTTT.